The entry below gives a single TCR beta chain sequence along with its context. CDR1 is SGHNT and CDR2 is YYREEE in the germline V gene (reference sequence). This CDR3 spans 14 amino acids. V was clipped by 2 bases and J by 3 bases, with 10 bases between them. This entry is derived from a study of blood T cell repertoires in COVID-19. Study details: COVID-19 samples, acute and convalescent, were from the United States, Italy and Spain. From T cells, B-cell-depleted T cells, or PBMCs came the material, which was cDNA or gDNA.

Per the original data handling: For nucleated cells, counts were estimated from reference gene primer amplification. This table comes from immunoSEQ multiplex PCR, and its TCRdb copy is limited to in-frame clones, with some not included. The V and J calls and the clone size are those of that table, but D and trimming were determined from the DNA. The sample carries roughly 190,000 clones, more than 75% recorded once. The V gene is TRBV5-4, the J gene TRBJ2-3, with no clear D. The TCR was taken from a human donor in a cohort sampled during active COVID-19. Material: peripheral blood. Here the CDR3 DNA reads TGTGCCAGCAGCTTTGGCGCAGGAACAGATACGCAGTATTTT. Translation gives CASSFGAGTDTQYF.